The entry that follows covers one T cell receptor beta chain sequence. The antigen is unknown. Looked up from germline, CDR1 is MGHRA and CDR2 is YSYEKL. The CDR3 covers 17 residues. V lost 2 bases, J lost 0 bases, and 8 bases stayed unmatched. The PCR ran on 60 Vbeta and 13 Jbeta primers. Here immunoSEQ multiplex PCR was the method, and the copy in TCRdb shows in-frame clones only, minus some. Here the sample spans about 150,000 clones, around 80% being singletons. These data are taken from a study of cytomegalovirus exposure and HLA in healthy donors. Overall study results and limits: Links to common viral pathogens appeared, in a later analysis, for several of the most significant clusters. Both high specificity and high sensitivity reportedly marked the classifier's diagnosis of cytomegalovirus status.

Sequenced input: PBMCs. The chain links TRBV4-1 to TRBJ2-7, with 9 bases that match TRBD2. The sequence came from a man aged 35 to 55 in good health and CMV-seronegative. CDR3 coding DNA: TGCGCCAGCAGCCAACGTAGCGGGAGCACAAGCTCCTACGAGCAGTACTTC. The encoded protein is CASSQRSGSTSSYEQYF.